One and the same sample provided the 8 T cell receptor beta chains below, sequenced in a study of response to subunit inactivated influenza vaccine. MiXCR was run by TCRdb on the RT-PCR reads, yielding one entry per CDR3 protein. The sample includes some 540,000 distinct CDR3 sequences, around 25% of them seen just once. These data were likewise used in another study, on T cells expressing NK-cell markers. From that report: Template switching by 5'RACE with UMIs generated the TCR beta cDNA.

The sequenced sample was CD4+ T cells sorted from PBMCs, obtained roughly 12 days after vaccination. The source of these receptors is a man between 45 and 60 years old who received an inactivated influenza vaccine.

This chain joins TRBV20-1 and TRBJ2-5; D might be TRBD2 (6 bases). The ends were cut back, 6 bases at V and 0 bases at J, with 11 bases in the middle. The CDR3 length is 13 residues. CDR1 DFQATT and CDR2 SNEGSKA come from the germline V gene (reference sequence). CDR3 residues: CSATRTNQETQYF. The DNA for the CDR3 is TGCAGTGCCACCCGGACTAACCAAGAGACCCAGTACTTC.

The chain combines TRBV6-2 or TRBV6-3 with TRBJ1-1, with D unresolved. This CDR3 has 12 amino acids. Germline V gene sequence: CDR1 MNHEY, CDR2 SVGEGT. Trimming left V 0 bases short and J 3 bases short, with 2 bases between. The DNA of the CDR3 is TGTGCCAGCAGTTACTCGGACACTGAAGCTTTCTTT. This codes for CASSYSDTEAFF.

This chain uses TRBV11-2 with TRBJ1-5; the D is unclear. This CDR3 contains 13 residues. V lost 5 bases and J 4 bases, leaving 9 bases between the germline ends. CDR1 and CDR2 from the germline V gene are SGHAT and FQNNGV. This CDR3 is CASSIGPNQPQHF. In nucleotides, the CDR3 is TGTGCCAGCAGCATCGGACCGAATCAGCCCCAGCATTTT.

The chain recombines TRBV5-1 with TRBJ2-2, with D hard to call. CDR1 is SGHRS and CDR2 is YFSETQ in the germline V gene. Trimming left V 0 bases short and J 0 bases short, with 9 bases between. CDR3 length: 16 amino acids. CDR3 region: CASSLASVSNTGELFF. The CDR3 DNA is TGCGCCAGCAGCTTGGCTTCAGTATCGAACACCGGGGAGCTGTTTTTT.

This clonotype was found a few times. The chain couples TRBV7-2 to TRBJ2-3; D is uncertain. V was shortened by 5 bases and J by 1 base, with 7 bases between the two germline ends. CDR3 length: 13 residues. Germline V gives CDR1 SGHTA, CDR2 FQGNSA. Written as DNA, the CDR3 is TGTGCCAGCAGCAACGGAGGCACAGATACGCAGTATTTT. Its protein is CASSNGGTDTQYF.

This clonotype was counted a few times. The rearrangement links TRBV6-1 to TRBJ2-1, with a weak D call TRBD2 (5 bases). The CDR3 has 16 amino acids. CDR1 is MNHNS, CDR2 SASEGT, per germline. V shed 5 bases and J shed 6 bases, with 20 bases lying between them. In DNA form, the CDR3 reads TGTGCCAGCAGTAGACTACACGGAGCCAGATCCAATGAGCAGTTCTTC. Translating it yields CASSRLHGARSNEQFF.

This chain uses TRBV5-1 with TRBJ2-6, with TRBD1 matching over 8 bases. The CDR3 totals 17 residues. Germline-derived CDR1 and CDR2 are SGHRS and YFSETQ. V dropped 5 bases and J dropped 2; count of bases not matched to a gene: 9. CDR3 nucleotides: TGCGCCAGCAGGGAAAGGACAGGGAGGACTGGGGCCAACGTCCTGACTTTC. Translating it yields CASRERTGRTGANVLTF. Full variable domain (remainder filled in from reference TRBV5-1 and TRBJ2-6): KAGVTQTPRYLIKTRGQQVTLSCSPISGHRSVSWYQQTPGQGLQFLFEYFSETQRNKGNFPGRFSGRQFSNSRSEMNVSTLELGDSALYLCASRERTGRTGANVLTFGAGSRLTVL.

V is TRBV20-1 and J is TRBJ1-3, with D possibly being TRBD1 (6 bases). This CDR3 spans 15 amino acids. Per germline, CDR1 DFQATT and CDR2 SNEGSKA (reference sequence). The V and J ends lost 3 bases and 2 bases respectively, with 14 bases between them. CDR3 region: CSASPGRGPGNTIYF. CDR3 DNA sequence: TGCAGTGCTAGCCCCGGACGGGGGCCTGGAAACACCATATATTTT.